This passage covers 23 T cell receptor beta chains from one sample sequenced in a study of T-cell memory formation after mild COVID-19 (dated by TCRdb to 2020 to 2022). Receptor libraries were prepared by 5' RACE. Sequenced using an Illumina NovaSeq 6000. The raw public reads went through TCRdb reprocessing: fastp at Q25, MiXCR clone calling, in-frame beta chains kept. Each entry merges the rows of one CDR3 protein and shows their most common DNA and genes. The table for this sample lists around 130,000 distinct CDR3 sequences; 16% of them were counted only once. Approximately 14% of the sample is held by the ten biggest clonotypes. Sequenced input: PBMCs or a T cell subset sorted from them (not recorded which). Receptors originate from an adult woman who had mild COVID-19 (a few samples of this study predate the infection). The sample titles of this study are shuffled in the database, so cell type and time point are left out; the donor was told from shared clones.

This clonotype was seen more than once but under ten times. This chain joins TRBV25-1 and TRBJ2-5, with a weak D call TRBD1 (5 bases). Deletions cut 7 bases from V and 2 bases from J, with 11 bases between. The V gene's germline CDR1 is MGHDK and CDR2 SYGVNS. There are 13 residues in the CDR3. CDR3 in DNA: TGTGCCAGCACTGAGGACATTCAAGAGACCCAGTACTTC. Residues: CASTEDIQETQYF.

CDR3 sequence reads: CASSPAPGLGLGETQYF. Written as DNA, the CDR3 is TGCGCCAGCAGCCCCGCGCCGGGACTAGGTCTAGGAGAGACCCAGTACTTC. The rearrangement joins TRBV5-1 to TRBJ2-5; 8 nucleotides align to TRBD2. This CDR3 has 17 amino acids. The J segment lost 4 bases and the V segment lost 4 bases, leaving 15 bases of the junction unmatched. Germline assignment: CDR1 SGHRS and CDR2 YFSETQ.

This clonotype was detected only a few times. The rearrangement links TRBV7-6 to TRBJ2-2; TRBD2 agrees at 11 bases. The V gene end was trimmed by 4 bases and the J gene end by 7 bases; junction bases not matched to a gene: 8. The CDR3 is 16 residues long. The germline V gene has CDR1 SGHVS and CDR2 FNYEAQ. CDR3 residues: CASSSYSGGAGGELFF. The DNA of the CDR3 is TGTGCCAGCAGCTCCTATAGCGGGGGGGCCGGCGGGGAGCTGTTTTTT.

This clonotype was seen repeatedly, ten times or more. The chain uses TRBV15 and TRBJ2-7; 9 bases match TRBD2. This CDR3 contains 16 residues. The junction had 7 bases not matched to a gene; V was cut back by 2 bases and J by 2 bases. CDR1 and CDR2 (germline): LNHNV, YYDKDF (reference sequence). CDR3: CATSRLAGTKAYEQYF. CDR3 bases: TGTGCCACCAGCAGACTAGCGGGGACTAAAGCCTACGAGCAGTACTTC. The whole variable domain, filled in from reference TRBV15 and TRBJ2-7, reads DAMVIQNPRYQVTQFGKPVTLSCSQTLNHNVMYWYQQKSSQAPKLLFHYYDKDFNNEADTPDNFQSRRPNTSFCFLDIRSPGLGDTAMYLCATSRLAGTKAYEQYFGPGTRLTVT.

This clonotype has a handful of counts. The V gene is TRBV9, the J gene TRBJ2-1; 12 positions agree with TRBD2. The CDR3 covers 19 residues. The junction had 11 bases not matched to a gene; V was cut back by 4 bases and J by 0 bases. Germline CDR1 reads SGDLS; CDR2 reads YYNGEE. In DNA, the CDR3 is TGTGCCAGCAGCCCTCGACTAGCGGGGGAGCCGGGCTCCTACAATGAGCAGTTCTTC. The encoded protein is CASSPRLAGEPGSYNEQFF.

This clonotype was found a few times. This sequence joins TRBV19 and TRBJ2-2; no reliable D call. The V end lost 6 bases, the J end lost 6 bases, and 8 bases lay between the germline ends. CDR3 length: 12 amino acids. CDR1 and CDR2 from the germline V gene are LNHDA and SQIVND (reference sequence). The CDR3 is CASSPPAGELFF. The CDR3 coding sequence is TGTGCCAGTAGCCCGCCCGCCGGGGAGCTGTTTTTT.

This clonotype was counted only a few times. V usage is TRBV7-9 and J usage is TRBJ2-1, with no clear D. CDR1 and CDR2 (germline): SEHNR, FQNEAQ (reference sequence). Trimming stripped 1 base from V and 7 bases from J, with 11 bases between. The CDR3 extends over 14 amino acids. The CDR3 loop reads CASSLVDPSNEQFF. DNA of the CDR3: TGTGCCAGCAGCTTAGTGGATCCTAGTAATGAGCAGTTCTTC.

This clonotype was seen only a few times. The V gene is TRBV7-8, the J gene TRBJ2-1; 9 positions agree with TRBD1. This CDR3 is built from 16 residues. Germline V gene data show CDR1 as SGHVS and CDR2 as FQNEAQ. The V gene end was trimmed by 5 bases and the J gene end by 1 base; junction bases not matched to a gene: 6. In DNA form, the CDR3 reads TGTGCCAGCAGCACAAGGGACAGGGTTTCCTACAATGAGCAGTTCTTC. Amino acids: CASSTRDRVSYNEQFF. The full variable domain, rest sourced from reference TRBV7-8 and TRBJ2-1, is GAGVSQSPRYKVAKRGQDVALRCDPISGHVSLFWYQQALGQGPEFLTYFQNEAQLDKSGLPSDRFFAERPEGSVSTLKIQRTQQEDSAVYLCASSTRDRVSYNEQFFGPGTRLTVL.

This clonotype has just a few counts. The chain joins TRBV12-3 or TRBV12-4 to TRBJ2-1; D possibly corresponds to TRBD2 (5 bases). The CDR3 length is 12 residues. The V and J ends lost 4 bases and 9 bases respectively, with 10 bases between them. CDR3 coding DNA: TGTGCCAGCAGTTCCGGGGTGGGTGAGCAGTTCTTC. This gives the protein CASSSGVGEQFF.

The rearrangement links TRBV27 to TRBJ2-7; D perhaps matches TRBD1 (6 bases). Trimming cost V 0 bases and J 5 bases, with 14 bases left between them. CDR3 length: 15 amino acids. The germline V gene has CDR1 MNHEY and CDR2 SMNVEV (reference sequence). The CDR3 reads CASSLSVWTADEQYF. The CDR3, as DNA: TGTGCCAGCAGTTTATCGGTTTGGACAGCCGACGAGCAGTACTTC.

This clonotype came up a few times. The chain has TRBV6-2 or TRBV6-3 and TRBJ2-3; D remains ambiguous. Per germline, CDR1 MNHEY and CDR2 SVGEGT. The V end was cut by 0 bases, the J end by 9 bases, with 13 bases between. This CDR3 has 14 residues. DNA for the CDR3: TGTGCCAGCAGTTACTCGGCTAGTGCTGACACGCAGTATTTT. Translation gives CASSYSASADTQYF.

This clonotype was counted ten times or more. The J gene is TRBJ2-7, the V gene TRBV5-1; TRBD2 agrees at 7 bases. After removal of 3 bases from V and 1 base from J, the junction contained 10 bases not matched to a gene. Germline assignment: CDR1 SGHRS and CDR2 YFSETQ. The length of the CDR3 is 16 residues. CDR3: CASSWGPGRGSYEQYF. In DNA form, the CDR3 reads TGCGCCAGCAGCTGGGGACCAGGGAGGGGTTCCTACGAGCAGTACTTC.

This clonotype was seen a few times. The chain combines TRBV13 with TRBJ2-3, with D perhaps matching TRBD2 (6 bases). CDR3 length: 14 amino acids. In germline, CDR1 is PRHDT, CDR2 FYEKMQ (reference sequence). The V end was cut by 5 bases, the J end by 2 bases, with 11 bases between. This CDR3 reads CASSPGLNTDTQYF. DNA of the CDR3: TGTGCCAGCAGCCCGGGACTGAACACAGATACGCAGTATTTT.

In this sample, this clonotype turned up once. This chain uses TRBV18 with TRBJ2-3; unclear D gene. From germline, CDR1 is KGHSH and CDR2 LQKENI. Trimming took off 5 bases at V and 6 bases at J, with 6 bases between the two ends. The CDR3 totals 11 residues. The CDR3 DNA follows: TGTGCCAGCTCATCCCTGGATACGCAGTATTTT. Protein: CASSSLDTQYF.

This chain links TRBV5-4 with TRBJ2-5; no definite D call. Trimming took 0 bases from V and 2 from J, leaving 8 bases between them. This CDR3 region has 14 residues. Germline CDR1 SGHNT, CDR2 YYREEE (reference sequence). The CDR3 bases are TGTGCCAGCAGCTTGGGTACGCCGCAAGAGACCCAGTACTTC. Encoded protein: CASSLGTPQETQYF.

The chain carries TRBV27 and TRBJ2-3; 9 positions match TRBD2. The CDR3 is made up of 16 amino acids. V shed 6 bases and J 0 bases; nucleotides not matched to a gene: 7. Germline assignment: CDR1 MNHEY and CDR2 SMNVEV (reference sequence). DNA of the CDR3: TGTGCCAGCAGACTCGACCTAGCGGGAAGCACAGATACGCAGTATTTT. Translating it yields CASRLDLAGSTDTQYF.

This chain uses TRBV5-6 with TRBJ2-7; 10 nucleotides agree with TRBD1. The CDR3 is 13 amino acids. The trim removed 5 bases at V and 6 bases at J, leaving 5 bases unmatched. Germline V gives CDR1 SGHDT, CDR2 YYEEEE. CDR3 nucleotide sequence: TGTGCCAGCAGTCCGACAGGGGGCGTCGAGCAGTACTTC. Translating it yields CASSPTGGVEQYF.

The J gene is TRBJ2-2, the V gene TRBV29-1, with 7 bases lining up with TRBD1. V lost 5 bases and J lost 0; bases outside the gene matches: 12. Per the germline V gene, CDR1 is SQVTM and CDR2 is ANQGSEA. The CDR3 loop spans 17 amino acids. CDR3: CSVRRRGHGANTGELFF. The CDR3 DNA is TGCAGCGTTCGGCGAAGGGGGCACGGGGCGAACACCGGGGAGCTGTTTTTT.

The gene calls are TRBV5-6 and TRBJ2-4; 8 bases match TRBD1. Germline CDR1 SGHDT, CDR2 YYEEEE. The CDR3 extends over 14 amino acids. With 6 bases clipped from V and 6 bases from J, the junction kept 8 bases outside the gene matches. The chain's CDR3 is CASTGRGRGNIQYF. The CDR3 DNA sequence: TGTGCCAGCACCGGCAGGGGGCGCGGAAACATTCAGTACTTC.

The chain recombines TRBV5-1 with TRBJ2-3, with 14 nucleotides matching TRBD2. This CDR3 region has 18 residues. CDR1 is SGHRS, CDR2 YFSETQ, per germline. J gave up 4 bases and V 7 bases, and 14 bases lay outside the gene matches. The CDR3 DNA follows: TGCGCCAGCGGACGCGGGACTAGCGGGGGCCGACCCGCAGATACGCAGTATTTT. Amino acid sequence: CASGRGTSGGRPADTQYF. The full variable domain, with the rest looked up from reference TRBV5-1 and TRBJ2-3, is KAGVTQTPRYLIKTRGQQVTLSCSPISGHRSVSWYQQTPGQGLQFLFEYFSETQRNKGNFPGRFSGRQFSNSRSEMNVSTLELGDSALYLCASGRGTSGGRPADTQYFGPGTRLTVL.

This clonotype turned up a few times. CDR3 residues: CSARDLPGRLNSPLHF. The CDR3 DNA reads TGCAGTGCTAGAGATCTTCCAGGGAGACTCAATTCACCCCTCCACTTT. The V call is TRBV20-1, the J call TRBJ1-6, with D tentatively TRBD1 (5 bases). CDR3 length: 16 residues. The germline CDR1 and CDR2 sequences are DFQATT and SNEGSKA (reference sequence). V lost 0 bases and J lost 7, with 16 bases in between.

The V call is TRBV12-3 or TRBV12-4, the J call TRBJ1-5, with 10 bases aligning to TRBD1. The ends lost 6 bases at V and 3 bases at J; junction bases unmatched: 5. The CDR3 has 15 residues. CDR3 DNA sequence: TGTGCCAGCAGCGCGGGACAGGGGATCAATCAGCCCCAGCATTTT. This sequence encodes CASSAGQGINQPQHF.

This clonotype was counted between two and nine times. The chain joins TRBV5-6 to TRBJ2-5; maybe TRBD2 (6 bases). CDR1 is SGHDT, CDR2 YYEEEE, per germline. The CDR3 runs 16 residues. Trimming left V 0 bases short and J 5 bases short, with 17 bases between. The CDR3 reads CASSLVGTGVGETQYF. The DNA of the CDR3 is TGTGCCAGCAGCTTGGTCGGAACGGGAGTCGGGGAGACCCAGTACTTC.